The rows below give T cell receptor beta chains drawn from one sample of a study of metastatic and nonmetastatic thyroid tumors. TCRdb reanalyzed the PCR reads via MiXCR. The repertoire holds several thousand clones, 29% seen once, with 25% to 30% in the top ten. The sequenced material came from tumor tissue. Receptors were obtained from a female donor with papillary thyroid cancer or a benign thyroid nodule (not recorded which). Some clones in this sample may be carry-over from other donors' samples. Each CDR3 is given with its conserved first and last residue. The order of the fields is D gene, J gene, clone size, V gene, CDR3 DNA, CDR3 protein. D genes are given only for firm matches. Rows give clone size only sometimes, using once, few, many, or a class for an expanded clone.

D: .
J: TRBJ1-1
size: .
V: TRBV12-3/TRBV12-4
DNA: TGTGCCAGCAGTTCTCAGGAGGTGGTTTACACTGAAGCTTTCTTT
CDR3: CASSSQEVVYTEAFF

D: TRBD1
J: TRBJ1-2
size: few
V: TRBV6-1
DNA: TGTGCCAGCAGTCTTCAGGGACAGGGGGCGGGAGGCTACACCTTC
CDR3: CASSLQGQGAGGYTF

D: .
J: TRBJ2-1
size: once
V: TRBV20-1
DNA: TGCAGTGCTAAGGGGGACCTGGCGAACAATGAGCAGTTCTTC
CDR3: CSAKGDLANNEQFF

D: .
J: TRBJ2-2
size: .
V: TRBV12-3/TRBV12-4
DNA: TGTGCCAGCAGTTTCACCCTCCTGAACACCGGGGAGCTGTTTTTT
CDR3: CASSFTLLNTGELFF

D: TRBD1
J: TRBJ2-7
size: .
V: TRBV19
DNA: TGTGCCAGTAGCTGGGAGGGACAGGGCTACGAGCAGTACTTC
CDR3: CASSWEGQGYEQYF

D: .
J: TRBJ2-7
size: .
V: TRBV6-1
DNA: TGTGCCAGCAGGGCGGGTCCTCAAATTTACGAGCAGTACTTC
CDR3: CASRAGPQIYEQYF

D: TRBD1
J: TRBJ1-2
size: .
V: TRBV11-1
DNA: TGTGCCAGCAGCTTTTCCTCTTTGGGACAGGCGGGGGACTATGGCTACACCTTC
CDR3: CASSFSSLGQAGDYGYTF

D: .
J: TRBJ2-2
size: many
V: TRBV12-3/TRBV12-4
DNA: TGTGCCAGCAGTGGGACACGAACCGGGGAGCTGTTTTTT
CDR3: CASSGTRTGELFF

D: .
J: TRBJ1-2
size: .
V: TRBV11-3
DNA: TGTGCCAGCAGCCCCGTGGGGGGGGGCAGCGATGGCTACACCTTC
CDR3: CASSPVGGGSDGYTF

D: TRBD1
J: TRBJ1-2
size: .
V: TRBV30
DNA: TGTGCCTGGAGCCAAACGGGGACAGGGGTAGGAGGCTACACCTTC
CDR3: CAWSQTGTGVGGYTF